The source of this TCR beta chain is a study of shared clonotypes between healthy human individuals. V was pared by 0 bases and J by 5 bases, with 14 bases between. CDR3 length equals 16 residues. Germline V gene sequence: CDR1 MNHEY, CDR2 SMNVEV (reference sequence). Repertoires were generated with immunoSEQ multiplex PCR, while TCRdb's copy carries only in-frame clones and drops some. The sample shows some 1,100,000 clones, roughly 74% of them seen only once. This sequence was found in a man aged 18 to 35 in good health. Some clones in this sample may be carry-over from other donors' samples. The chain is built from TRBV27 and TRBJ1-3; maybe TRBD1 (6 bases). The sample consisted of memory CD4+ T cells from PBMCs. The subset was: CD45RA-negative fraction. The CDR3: CASSLSGGGQRNTIYF. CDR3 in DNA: TGTGCCAGCAGTTTATCGGGCGGGGGGCAACGAAACACCATATATTTT.